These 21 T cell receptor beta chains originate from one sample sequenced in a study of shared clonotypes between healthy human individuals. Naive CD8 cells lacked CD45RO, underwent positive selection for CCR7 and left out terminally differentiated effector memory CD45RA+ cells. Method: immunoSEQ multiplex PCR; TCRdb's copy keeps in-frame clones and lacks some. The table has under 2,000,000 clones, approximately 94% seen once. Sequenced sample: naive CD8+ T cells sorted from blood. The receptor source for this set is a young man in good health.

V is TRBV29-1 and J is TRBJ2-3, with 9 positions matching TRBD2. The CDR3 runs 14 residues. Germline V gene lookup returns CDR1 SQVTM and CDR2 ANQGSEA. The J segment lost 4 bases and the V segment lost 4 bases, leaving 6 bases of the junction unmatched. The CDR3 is CSVGGTSNSDTQYF. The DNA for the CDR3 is TGCAGCGTTGGCGGGACTAGCAATTCAGATACGCAGTATTTT.

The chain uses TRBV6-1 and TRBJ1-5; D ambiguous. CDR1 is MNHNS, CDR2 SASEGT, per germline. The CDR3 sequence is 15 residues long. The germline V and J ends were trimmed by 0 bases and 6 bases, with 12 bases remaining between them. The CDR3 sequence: CASSEAVSGAQPQHF. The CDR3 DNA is TGTGCCAGCAGTGAAGCGGTCAGCGGCGCTCAGCCCCAGCATTTT.

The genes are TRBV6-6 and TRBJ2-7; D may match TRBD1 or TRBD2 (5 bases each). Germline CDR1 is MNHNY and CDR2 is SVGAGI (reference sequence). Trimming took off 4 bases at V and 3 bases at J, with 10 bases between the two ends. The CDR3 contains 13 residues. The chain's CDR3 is CASSSGTDYEQYF. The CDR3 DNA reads TGTGCCAGCAGTTCAGGGACGGACTACGAGCAGTACTTC.

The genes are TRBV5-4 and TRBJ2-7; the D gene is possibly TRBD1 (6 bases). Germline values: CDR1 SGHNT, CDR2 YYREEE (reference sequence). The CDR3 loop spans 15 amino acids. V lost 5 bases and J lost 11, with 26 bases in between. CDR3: CASRKFGQLLGPEYF. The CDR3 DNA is TGTGCCAGCAGAAAATTCGGACAGCTCCTGGGCCCGGAGTACTTC.

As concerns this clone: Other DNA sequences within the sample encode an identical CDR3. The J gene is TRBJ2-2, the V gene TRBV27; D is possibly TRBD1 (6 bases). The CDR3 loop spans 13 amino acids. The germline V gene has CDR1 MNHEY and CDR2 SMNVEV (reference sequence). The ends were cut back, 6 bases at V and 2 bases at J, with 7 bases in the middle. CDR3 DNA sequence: TGTGCCAGCAGACAGGGTAACACCGGGGAGCTGTTTTTT. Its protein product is CASRQGNTGELFF.

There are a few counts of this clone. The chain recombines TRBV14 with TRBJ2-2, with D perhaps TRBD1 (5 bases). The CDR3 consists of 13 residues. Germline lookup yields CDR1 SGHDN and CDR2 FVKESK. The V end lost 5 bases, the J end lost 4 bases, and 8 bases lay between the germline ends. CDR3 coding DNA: TGTGCCAGCAGCAGCCAGGGCACCGGGGAGCTGTTTTTT. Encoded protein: CASSSQGTGELFF.

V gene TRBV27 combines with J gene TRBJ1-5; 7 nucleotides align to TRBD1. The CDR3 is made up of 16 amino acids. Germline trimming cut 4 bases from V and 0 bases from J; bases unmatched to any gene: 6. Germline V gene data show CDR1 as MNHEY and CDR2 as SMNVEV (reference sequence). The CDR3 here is CASSSGTAYSNQPQHF. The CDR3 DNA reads TGTGCCAGCAGTTCCGGGACAGCTTATAGCAATCAGCCCCAGCATTTT.

The CDR3 sequence: CASSLGLAAYEQYF. For the CDR3, the DNA is TGCGCCAGCAGCCTAGGACTAGCGGCCTACGAGCAGTACTTC. The rearrangement joins TRBV4-3 to TRBJ2-7, with TRBD2 matching 10 bases. V gave up 4 bases and J gave up 2 bases; unmatched junction bases: 2. The CDR3 loop spans 14 amino acids. The germline V gene encodes CDR1 LGHNA and CDR2 YSLEER.

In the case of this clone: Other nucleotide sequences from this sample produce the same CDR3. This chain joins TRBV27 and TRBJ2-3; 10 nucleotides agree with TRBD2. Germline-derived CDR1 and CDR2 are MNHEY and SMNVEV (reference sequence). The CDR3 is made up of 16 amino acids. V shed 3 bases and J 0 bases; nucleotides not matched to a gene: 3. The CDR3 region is CASSFLAGGSTDTQYF. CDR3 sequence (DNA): TGTGCCAGCAGTTTTTTAGCGGGAGGCAGCACAGATACGCAGTATTTT.

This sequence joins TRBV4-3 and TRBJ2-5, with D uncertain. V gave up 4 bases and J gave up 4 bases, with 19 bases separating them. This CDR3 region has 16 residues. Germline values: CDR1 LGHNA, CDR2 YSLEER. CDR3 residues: CASSPSGGVTTETQYF. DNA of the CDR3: TGCGCCAGCAGCCCGTCGGGTGGAGTAACAACAGAGACCCAGTACTTC.

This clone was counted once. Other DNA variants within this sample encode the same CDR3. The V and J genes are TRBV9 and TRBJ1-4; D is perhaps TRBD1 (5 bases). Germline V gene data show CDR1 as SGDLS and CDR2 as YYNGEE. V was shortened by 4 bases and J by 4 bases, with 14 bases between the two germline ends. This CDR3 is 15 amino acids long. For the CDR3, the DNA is TGTGCCAGCAGCCCCTCCGGGGGTATTAATGAAAAACTGTTTTTT. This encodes CASSPSGGINEKLFF.

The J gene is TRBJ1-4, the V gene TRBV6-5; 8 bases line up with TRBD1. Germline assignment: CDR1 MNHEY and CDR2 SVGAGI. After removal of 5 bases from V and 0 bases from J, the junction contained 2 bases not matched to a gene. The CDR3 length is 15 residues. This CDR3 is CASSRDRSTNEKLFF. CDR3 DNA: TGTGCCAGCAGTCGGGACAGGTCAACTAATGAAAAACTGTTTTTT.

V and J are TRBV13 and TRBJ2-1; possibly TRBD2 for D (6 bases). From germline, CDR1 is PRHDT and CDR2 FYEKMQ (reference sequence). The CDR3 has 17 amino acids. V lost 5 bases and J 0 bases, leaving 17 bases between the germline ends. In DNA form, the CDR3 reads TGTGCCAGCAGCGGGAGGCCCCCAGCCCACTCCTACAATGAGCAGTTCTTC. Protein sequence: CASSGRPPAHSYNEQFF.

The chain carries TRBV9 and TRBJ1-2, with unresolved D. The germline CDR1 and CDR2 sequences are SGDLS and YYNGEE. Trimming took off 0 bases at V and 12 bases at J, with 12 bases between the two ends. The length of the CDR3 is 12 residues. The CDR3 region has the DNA TGTGCCAGCAGCGTAGACGGAGGGATCGACACCTTC. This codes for CASSVDGGIDTF.

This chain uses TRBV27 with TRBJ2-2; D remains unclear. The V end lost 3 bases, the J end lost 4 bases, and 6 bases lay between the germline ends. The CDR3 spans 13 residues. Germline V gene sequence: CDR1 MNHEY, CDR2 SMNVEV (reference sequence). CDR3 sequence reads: CASSFRPTGELFF. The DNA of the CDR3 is TGTGCCAGCAGTTTTCGGCCCACCGGGGAGCTGTTTTTT.

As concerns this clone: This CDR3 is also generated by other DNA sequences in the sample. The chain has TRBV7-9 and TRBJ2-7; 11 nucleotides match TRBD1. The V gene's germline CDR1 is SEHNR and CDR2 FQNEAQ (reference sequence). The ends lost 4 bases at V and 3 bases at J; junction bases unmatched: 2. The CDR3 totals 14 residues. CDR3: CASSSGTGGYEQYF. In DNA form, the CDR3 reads TGTGCCAGCAGCTCGGGGACAGGGGGCTACGAGCAGTACTTC.

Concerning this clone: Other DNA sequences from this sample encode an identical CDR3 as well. Written as DNA, the CDR3 is TGTGCCAGCAGCGTGGCGGGTTTCACCGGGGAGCTGTTTTTT. This sequence encodes CASSVAGFTGELFF. This chain connects TRBV9 to TRBJ2-2, with a weak D call TRBD2 (5 bases). The germline gives CDR1 SGDLS, CDR2 YYNGEE. Trimming pared 2 bases from V and 4 bases from J, leaving 9 bases between. CDR3 length: 14 amino acids.

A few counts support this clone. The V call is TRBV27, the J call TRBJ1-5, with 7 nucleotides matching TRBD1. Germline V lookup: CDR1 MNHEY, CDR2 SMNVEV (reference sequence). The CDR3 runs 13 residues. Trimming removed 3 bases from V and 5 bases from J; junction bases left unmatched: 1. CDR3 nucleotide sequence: TGTGCCAGCAGTTTTAGGGGGCATCAGCCCCAGCATTTT. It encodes CASSFRGHQPQHF.

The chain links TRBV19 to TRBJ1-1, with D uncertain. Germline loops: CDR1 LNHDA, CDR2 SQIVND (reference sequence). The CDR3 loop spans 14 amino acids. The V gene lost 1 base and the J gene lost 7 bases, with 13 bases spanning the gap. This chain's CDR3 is CASSIVDPLNEAFF. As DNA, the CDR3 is TGTGCCAGTAGTATAGTGGACCCCTTAAATGAAGCTTTCTTT.

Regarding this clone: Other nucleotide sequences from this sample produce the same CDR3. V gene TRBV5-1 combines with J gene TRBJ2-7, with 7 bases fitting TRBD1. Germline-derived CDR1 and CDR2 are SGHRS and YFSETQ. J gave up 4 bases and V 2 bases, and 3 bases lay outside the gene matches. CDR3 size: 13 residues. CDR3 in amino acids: CASSLWTGYEQYF. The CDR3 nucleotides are TGCGCCAGCAGCTTATGGACAGGTTACGAGCAGTACTTC.

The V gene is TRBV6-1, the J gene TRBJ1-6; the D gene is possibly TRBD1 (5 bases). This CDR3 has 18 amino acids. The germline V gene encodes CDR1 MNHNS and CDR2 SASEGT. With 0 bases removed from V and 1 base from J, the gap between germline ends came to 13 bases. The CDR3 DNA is TGTGCCAGCAGTGAAGCCCTGGGGGGGAATTCCTATAATTCACCCCTCCACTTT. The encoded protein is CASSEALGGNSYNSPLHF.